This T cell receptor (beta chain) emerged from a study of T cell repertoires in cytomegalovirus infection. The CDR3 has 13 residues. Germline-derived CDR1 and CDR2 are SGHTA and FQGNSA. V lost 2 bases and J 0 bases, leaving 4 bases between the germline ends. TCRdb recomputed calls from the reads with MiXCR, one row per CDR3 protein. The table shows fewer than 200,000 distinct CDR3 sequences, with 8% to 10% occurring only once. This clonotype was seen many times. Material: PBMCs. The receptor comes from a human donor in good health (CMV status not recorded). Some clones in this sample may be carry-over from other donors' samples. This sequence joins TRBV7-2 and TRBJ1-1; D is unresolved. The CDR3 reads CASSLRMNTEAFF. The CDR3 coding sequence is TGTGCCAGCAGCTTAAGGATGAACACTGAAGCTTTCTTT.